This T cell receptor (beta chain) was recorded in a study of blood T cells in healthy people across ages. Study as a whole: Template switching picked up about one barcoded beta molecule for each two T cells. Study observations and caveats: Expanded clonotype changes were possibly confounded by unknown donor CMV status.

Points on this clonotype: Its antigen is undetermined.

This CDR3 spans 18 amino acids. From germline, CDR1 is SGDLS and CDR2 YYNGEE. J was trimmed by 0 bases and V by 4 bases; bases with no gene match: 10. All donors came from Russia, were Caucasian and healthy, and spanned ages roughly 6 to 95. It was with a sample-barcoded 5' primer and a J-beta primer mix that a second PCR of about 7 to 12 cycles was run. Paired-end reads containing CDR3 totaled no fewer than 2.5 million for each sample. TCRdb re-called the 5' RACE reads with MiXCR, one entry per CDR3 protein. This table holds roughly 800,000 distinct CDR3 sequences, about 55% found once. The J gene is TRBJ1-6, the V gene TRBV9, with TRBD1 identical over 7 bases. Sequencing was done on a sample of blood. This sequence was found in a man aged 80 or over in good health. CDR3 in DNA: TGTGCCAGCAGCCCACTCCAGGGGGGCGCCTCCTATAATTCACCCCTCCACTTT. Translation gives CASSPLQGGASYNSPLHF.